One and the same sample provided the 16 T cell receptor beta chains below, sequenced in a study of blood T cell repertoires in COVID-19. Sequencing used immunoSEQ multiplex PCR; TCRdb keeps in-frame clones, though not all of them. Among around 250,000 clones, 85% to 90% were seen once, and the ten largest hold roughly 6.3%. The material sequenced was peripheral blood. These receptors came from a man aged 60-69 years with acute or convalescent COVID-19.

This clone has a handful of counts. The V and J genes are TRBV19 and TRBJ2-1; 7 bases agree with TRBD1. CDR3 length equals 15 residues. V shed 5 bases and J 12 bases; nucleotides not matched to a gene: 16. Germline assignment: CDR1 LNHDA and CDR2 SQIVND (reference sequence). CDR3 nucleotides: TGTGCCAGTAGTGTCGACAGGGAGAGTGGGCTTAGGCAGTTCTTC. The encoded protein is CASSVDRESGLRQFF.

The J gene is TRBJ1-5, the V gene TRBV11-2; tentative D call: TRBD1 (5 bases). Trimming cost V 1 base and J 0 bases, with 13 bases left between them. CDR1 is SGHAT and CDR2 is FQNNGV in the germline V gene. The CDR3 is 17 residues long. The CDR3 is CASSLAPQGLSNQPQHF. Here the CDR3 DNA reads TGTGCCAGCAGCTTAGCGCCGCAGGGCCTTAGCAATCAGCCCCAGCATTTT.

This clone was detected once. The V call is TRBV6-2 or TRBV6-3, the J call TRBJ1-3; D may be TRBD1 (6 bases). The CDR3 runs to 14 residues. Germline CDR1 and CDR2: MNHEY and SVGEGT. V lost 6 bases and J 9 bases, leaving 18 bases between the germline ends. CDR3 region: CASSTGTRGGTIYF. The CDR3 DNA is TGTGCCAGCAGCACCGGGACACGGGGCGGCACCATATATTTT.

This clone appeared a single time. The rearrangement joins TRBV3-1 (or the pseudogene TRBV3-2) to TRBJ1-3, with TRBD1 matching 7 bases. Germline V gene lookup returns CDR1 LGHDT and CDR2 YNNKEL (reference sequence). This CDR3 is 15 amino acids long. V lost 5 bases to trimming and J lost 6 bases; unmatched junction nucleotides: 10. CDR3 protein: CASSEGTDSENTIYF. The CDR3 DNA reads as TGTGCCAGCAGCGAAGGGACAGATAGTGAAAACACCATATATTTT.

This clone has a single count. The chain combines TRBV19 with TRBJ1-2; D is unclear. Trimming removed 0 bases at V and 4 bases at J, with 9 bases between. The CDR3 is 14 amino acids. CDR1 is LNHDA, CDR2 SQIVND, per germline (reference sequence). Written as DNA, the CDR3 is TGTGCCAGTAGTATAGATGGGCAGTCCTATGGCTACACCTTC. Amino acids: CASSIDGQSYGYTF.

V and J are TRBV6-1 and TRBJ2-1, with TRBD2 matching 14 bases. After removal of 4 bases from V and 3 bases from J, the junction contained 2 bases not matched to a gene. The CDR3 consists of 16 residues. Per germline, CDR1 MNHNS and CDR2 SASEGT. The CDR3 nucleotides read TGTGCCAGCAGTGGGACTAGCGGGAGGTTCTACAATGAGCAGTTCTTC. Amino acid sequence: CASSGTSGRFYNEQFF.

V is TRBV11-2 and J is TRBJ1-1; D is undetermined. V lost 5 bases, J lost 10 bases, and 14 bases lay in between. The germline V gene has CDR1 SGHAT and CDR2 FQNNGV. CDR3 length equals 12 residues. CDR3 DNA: TGTGCCAGCAGCCTTCGCGACTCGGGAGCTTTCTTT. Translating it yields CASSLRDSGAFF.

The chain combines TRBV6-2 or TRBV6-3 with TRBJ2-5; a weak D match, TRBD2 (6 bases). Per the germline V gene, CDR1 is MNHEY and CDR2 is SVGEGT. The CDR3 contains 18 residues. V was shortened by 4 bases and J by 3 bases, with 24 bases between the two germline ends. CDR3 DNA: TGTGCCAGCAGTTCCCCCAGGGTAATAGCCGGGGGTGAAGAGACCCAGTACTTC. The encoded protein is CASSSPRVIAGGEETQYF.

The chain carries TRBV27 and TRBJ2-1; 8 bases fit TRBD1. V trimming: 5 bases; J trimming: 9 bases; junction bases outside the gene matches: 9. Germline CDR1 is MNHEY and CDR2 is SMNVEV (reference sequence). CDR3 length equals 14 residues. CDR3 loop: CASSQHRGAGEQFF. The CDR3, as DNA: TGTGCCAGCAGTCAACACAGGGGGGCGGGTGAGCAGTTCTTC.

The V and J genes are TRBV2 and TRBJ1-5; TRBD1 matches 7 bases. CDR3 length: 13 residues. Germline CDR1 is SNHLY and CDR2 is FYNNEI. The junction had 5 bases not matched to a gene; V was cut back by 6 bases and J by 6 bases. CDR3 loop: CASRQGSGQPQHF. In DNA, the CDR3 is TGTGCCAGCAGACAGGGGAGTGGTCAGCCCCAGCATTTT.

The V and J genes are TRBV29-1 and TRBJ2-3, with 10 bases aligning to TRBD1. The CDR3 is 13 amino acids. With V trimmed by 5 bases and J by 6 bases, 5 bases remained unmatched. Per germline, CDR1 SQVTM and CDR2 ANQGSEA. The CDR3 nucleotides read TGCAGCGTTACGACAGGGGGCGCGGATACGCAGTATTTT. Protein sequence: CSVTTGGADTQYF.

The CDR3 region has the DNA TGTGCCAGCAGCCCCCGACAGGGAACTAACTATGGCTACACCTTC. It translates to CASSPRQGTNYGYTF. The rearrangement uses TRBV11-2 and TRBJ1-2, with TRBD1 identical over 7 bases. CDR1 and CDR2 from the germline V gene are SGHAT and FQNNGV. V dropped 5 bases and J dropped 0; count of bases not matched to a gene: 6. The CDR3 spans 15 residues.

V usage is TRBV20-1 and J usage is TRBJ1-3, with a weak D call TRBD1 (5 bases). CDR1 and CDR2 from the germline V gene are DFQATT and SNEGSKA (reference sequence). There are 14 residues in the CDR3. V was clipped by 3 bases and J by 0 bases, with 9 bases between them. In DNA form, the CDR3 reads TGCAGTGCTAGTCACAGGCTCTCTGGAAACACCATATATTTT. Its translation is CSASHRLSGNTIYF.

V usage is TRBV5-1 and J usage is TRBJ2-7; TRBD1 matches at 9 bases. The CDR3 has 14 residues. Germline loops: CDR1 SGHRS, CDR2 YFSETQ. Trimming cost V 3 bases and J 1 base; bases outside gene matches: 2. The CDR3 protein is CASSWGQGSYEQYF. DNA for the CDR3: TGCGCCAGCAGCTGGGGACAGGGTTCCTACGAGCAGTACTTC.

The CDR3 sequence: CASSTTGTGAQETQYF. The CDR3 DNA follows: TGTGCCAGCTCAACGACCGGGACAGGGGCCCAAGAGACCCAGTACTTC. V gene TRBV18 combines with J gene TRBJ2-5; 10 bases align to TRBD1. CDR1 KGHSH and CDR2 LQKENI come from the germline V gene. The V gene end was trimmed by 5 bases and the J gene end by 1 base; junction bases not matched to a gene: 7. This CDR3 has 16 amino acids.

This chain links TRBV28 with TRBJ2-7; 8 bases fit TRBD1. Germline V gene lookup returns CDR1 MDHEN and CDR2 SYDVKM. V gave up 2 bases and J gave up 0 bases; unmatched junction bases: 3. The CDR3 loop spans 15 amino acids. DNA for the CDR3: TGTGCCAGCAGTTTAAACGGACAGGGCTCCTACGAGCAGTACTTC. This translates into CASSLNGQGSYEQYF. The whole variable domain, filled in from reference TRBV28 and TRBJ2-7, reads DVKVTQSSRYLVKRTGEKVFLECVQDMDHENMFWYRQDPGLGLRLIYFSYDVKMKEKGDIPEGYSVSREKKERFSLILESASTNQTSMYLCASSLNGQGSYEQYFGPGTRLTVT.